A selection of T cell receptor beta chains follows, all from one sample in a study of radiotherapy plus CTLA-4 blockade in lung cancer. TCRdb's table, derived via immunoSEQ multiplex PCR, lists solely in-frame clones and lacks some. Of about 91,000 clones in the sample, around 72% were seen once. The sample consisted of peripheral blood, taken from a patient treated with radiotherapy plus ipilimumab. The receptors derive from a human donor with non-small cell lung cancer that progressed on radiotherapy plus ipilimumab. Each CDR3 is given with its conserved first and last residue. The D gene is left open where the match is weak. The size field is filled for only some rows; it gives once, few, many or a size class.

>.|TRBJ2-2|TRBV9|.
CASSVGGGRTGELFF
TGTGCCAGCAGCGTAGGTGGAGGACGCACCGGGGAGCTGTTTTTT
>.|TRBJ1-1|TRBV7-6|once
CASSLTRDTEAFF
TGTGCCAGCAGCTTAACCAGGGACACTGAAGCTTTCTTT
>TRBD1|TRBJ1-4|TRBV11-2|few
CASSLVGDRVREKLFF
TGTGCCAGCAGCTTAGTTGGGGACAGGGTCAGAGAAAAACTGTTTTTT
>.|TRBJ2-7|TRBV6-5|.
CASSYSGESSYEQYF
TGTGCCAGCAGTTACTCGGGGGAGAGCTCCTACGAGCAGTACTTC
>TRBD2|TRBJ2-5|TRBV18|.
CASSLGLAGAETQYF
TGTGCCAGCTCACTGGGACTAGCGGGAGCTGAGACCCAGTACTTC
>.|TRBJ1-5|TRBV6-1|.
CASSQWNQPQHF
TGTGCCAGCAGTCAGTGGAATCAGCCCCAGCATTTT
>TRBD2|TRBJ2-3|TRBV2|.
CASSKRTSGSVDTQYF
TGTGCCAGCAGCAAAAGGACTAGCGGGAGCGTAGATACGCAGTATTTT
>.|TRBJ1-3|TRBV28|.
CASATVRGLSGNTIYF
TGTGCCAGCGCCACCGTCAGGGGCCTCTCTGGAAACACCATATATTTT
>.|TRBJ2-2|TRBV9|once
CASSVAYRETGELFF
TGTGCCAGCAGCGTGGCCTACAGGGAGACCGGGGAGCTGTTTTTT
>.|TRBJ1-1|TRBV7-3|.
CASSRIGAGEAFF
TGTGCCAGCAGCCGGATTGGGGCAGGTGAAGCTTTCTTT
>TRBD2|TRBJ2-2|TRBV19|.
CASSTGGLAGELFF
TGTGCCAGTAGTACGGGGGGGCTTGCCGGGGAGCTGTTTTTT
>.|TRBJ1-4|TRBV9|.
CASSVVGQHNEKLFF
TGTGCCAGCAGCGTAGTCGGGCAGCATAATGAAAAACTGTTTTTT
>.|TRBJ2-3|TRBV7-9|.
CASSLGGGISTDTQYF
TGTGCCAGCAGCTTGGGAGGGGGCATTAGCACAGATACGCAGTATTTT
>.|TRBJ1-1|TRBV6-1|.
CASSPGGGTEAFF
TGTGCCAGCAGCCCTGGGGGTGGCACTGAAGCTTTCTTT
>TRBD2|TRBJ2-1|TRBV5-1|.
CASSTSGGEYNEQFF
TGCGCCAGCAGCACTAGCGGGGGGGAGTACAATGAGCAGTTCTTC
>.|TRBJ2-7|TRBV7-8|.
CASTRAVPGHYEQYF
TGTGCCAGCACCCGAGCGGTCCCCGGCCACTACGAGCAGTACTTC
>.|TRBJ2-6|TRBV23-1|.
CASSIYCTQQSRANVLTF
TGCGCCAGCAGTATCTACTGTACGCAACAAAGTCGGGCCAACGTCCTGACTTTC
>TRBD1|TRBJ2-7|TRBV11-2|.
CASSQPRGLSYEQYF
TGTGCCAGCAGCCAGCCCAGGGGGCTCTCCTACGAGCAGTACTTC
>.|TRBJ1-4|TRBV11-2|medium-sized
CASSPEGGEKLFF
TGTGCCAGCAGCCCAGAGGGAGGAGAAAAACTGTTTTTT
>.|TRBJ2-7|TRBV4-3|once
CASSQGMAYEQYF
TGCGCCAGCAGCCAAGGGATGGCCTACGAGCAGTACTTC
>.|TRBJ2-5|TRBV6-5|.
CASVGAEGDETQYF
TGTGCCAGCGTTGGGGCCGAGGGTGATGAGACCCAGTACTTC
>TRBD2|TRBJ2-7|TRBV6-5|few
CASNPSGRAFYEQYF
TGTGCCAGCAACCCGAGCGGGAGGGCCTTTTACGAGCAGTACTTC
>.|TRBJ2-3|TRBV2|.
CASTRGGAVTDTQYF
TGTGCCAGCACAAGAGGGGGGGCGGTCACAGATACGCAGTATTTT
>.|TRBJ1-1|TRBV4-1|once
CASSQDPRAAGMNTEAFF
TGCGCCAGCAGCCAAGATCCCAGGGCGGCGGGCATGAACACTGAAGCTTTCTTT
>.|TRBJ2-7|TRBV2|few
CASERDSYEQYF
TGTGCCAGCGAGCGGGACAGCTACGAGCAGTACTTC
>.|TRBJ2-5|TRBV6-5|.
CASSYRGTKETQYF
TGTGCCAGCAGTTACCGGGGTACGAAAGAGACCCAGTACTTC
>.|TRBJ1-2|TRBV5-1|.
CASSGGKYGYTF
TGCGCCAGCAGCGGGGGAAAGTATGGCTACACCTTC
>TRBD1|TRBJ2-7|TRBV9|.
CASSPRTGATYEQYF
TGTGCCAGCAGCCCAAGGACAGGGGCAACCTACGAGCAGTACTTC
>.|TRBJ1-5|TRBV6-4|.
CASSDRDEDQPQHF
TGTGCCAGCAGTGACAGGGATGAGGATCAGCCCCAGCATTTT
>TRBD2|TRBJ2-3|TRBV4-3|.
CASSQLGGAATDTQYF
TGCGCCAGCAGCCAACTCGGGGGGGCCGCGACAGATACGCAGTATTTT
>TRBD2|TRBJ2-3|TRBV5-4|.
CASSRTSGSSDTQYF
TGTGCCAGCAGCCGAACTAGCGGGAGTTCGGATACGCAGTATTTT
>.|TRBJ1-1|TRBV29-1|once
CSVLQGGTEAFF
TGCAGCGTTCTACAGGGCGGCACTGAAGCTTTCTTT
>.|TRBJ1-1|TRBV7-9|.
CASSSWRGRTEAFF
TGTGCCAGCAGTTCTTGGCGGGGGCGCACTGAAGCTTTCTTT
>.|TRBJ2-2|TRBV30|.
CAHDREGAGTGELFF
TGTGCCCACGACAGGGAGGGAGCGGGAACCGGGGAGCTGTTTTTT
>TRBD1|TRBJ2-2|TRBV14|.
CASSRGTGSNTGELFF
TGTGCCAGCAGCCGGGGGACAGGCTCGAACACCGGGGAGCTGTTTTTT
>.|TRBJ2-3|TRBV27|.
CASRSTLETDTQYF
TGTGCCAGCCGCTCCACGTTAGAGACAGATACGCAGTATTTT
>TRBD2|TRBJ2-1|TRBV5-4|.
CASSLGLADEQFF
TGTGCCAGCAGCTTGGGTCTAGCGGATGAGCAGTTCTTC
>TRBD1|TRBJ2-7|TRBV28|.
CASSRAGGPYEQYF
TGTGCCAGCAGTAGGGCAGGGGGTCCCTACGAGCAGTACTTC
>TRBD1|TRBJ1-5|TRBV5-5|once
CASSFGTGGGNQPQHF
TGTGCCAGCAGCTTCGGGACAGGGGGCGGCAATCAGCCCCAGCATTTT
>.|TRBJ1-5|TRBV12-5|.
CASGSPPPGPSNQPQHF
TGTGCTAGTGGTTCACCCCCCCCGGGGCCTAGCAATCAGCCCCAGCATTTT
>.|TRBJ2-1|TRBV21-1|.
CASSNYGNNEQFF
TGTGCCAGCAGCAATTACGGAAACAATGAGCAGTTCTTC
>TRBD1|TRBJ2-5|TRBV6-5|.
CASSGRRGYQETQYF
TGTGCCAGCAGTGGTCGCAGGGGGTACCAAGAGACCCAGTACTTC
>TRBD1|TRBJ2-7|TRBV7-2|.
CASSFSAGQGHEQYF
TGTGCCAGCAGCTTTAGCGCGGGACAGGGCCACGAGCAGTACTTC
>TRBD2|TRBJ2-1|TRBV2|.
CASSESGTSGDITYNEQFF
TGTGCCAGCAGTGAATCCGGGACTAGCGGAGATATAACCTACAATGAGCAGTTCTTC
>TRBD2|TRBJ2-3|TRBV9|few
CASSLGTSGGLTDTQYF
TGTGCCAGCAGTTTAGGGACTAGCGGGGGGCTCACAGATACGCAGTATTTT
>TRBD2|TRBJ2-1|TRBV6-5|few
CASSRGREGRAEQFF
TGTGCCAGCAGTCGAGGGCGGGAGGGCCGGGCTGAGCAGTTCTTC
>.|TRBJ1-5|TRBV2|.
CASSEFGSNQPQHF
TGTGCCAGCAGTGAATTCGGAAGCAATCAGCCCCAGCATTTT
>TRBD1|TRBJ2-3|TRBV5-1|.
CASRGTGSADTQYF
TGCGCCAGCAGGGGGACAGGGTCCGCTGATACGCAGTATTTT
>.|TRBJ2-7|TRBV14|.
CASSQVTGEQYF
TGTGCCAGCAGCCAAGTAACCGGGGAGCAGTACTTC
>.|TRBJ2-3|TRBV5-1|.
CASSPDSPTDTQYF
TGCGCCAGCAGCCCGGACAGTCCCACAGATACGCAGTATTTT
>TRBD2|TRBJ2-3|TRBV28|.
CASSLRLAESSTDTQYF
TGTGCCAGCAGTTTAAGACTAGCGGAGTCTAGCACAGATACGCAGTATTTT
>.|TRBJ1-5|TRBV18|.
CASSDSNQPQHF
TGTGCCAGCTCGGACAGCAATCAGCCCCAGCATTTT
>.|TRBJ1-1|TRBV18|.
CAISPRGSAEGEAFF
TGTGCCATCTCACCGCGGGGGTCCGCCGAGGGTGAAGCTTTCTTT
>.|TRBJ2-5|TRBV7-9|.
CASSLRQGETQYF
TGTGCCAGCAGCCTCCGGCAGGGGGAGACCCAGTACTTC